This record looks at one T cell receptor beta chain sequence and its context. Its specificity is unknown. The sample is drawn from a study of regulatory T cells in long-lasting Graves disease. Study findings and constraints: The persistent group shared 2,500 to 3,000 public clonotypes, more than the approximately 880 shared by new patients. Segments TRBV28, TRBJ1-2 and TRBJ2-5 showed preferential usage in persistent disease.

CDR3 length: 15 amino acids. V was cut by 3 bases and J by 1 base, with 9 bases left in between. Investigators prepared the TCR beta libraries by applying iRepertoire HTBI primers and Arm-PCR of CDR3 regions. TCRdb re-called the multiplex PCR reads with MiXCR, one entry per CDR3 protein. The sample gives about 540,000 distinct CDR3 sequences, about 13% of which show up once; 8% to 10% is in the top ten. Time point here: newly diagnosed GD, antithyroid drugs for less than 3 months. Researchers made the TCR library from RNA that was extracted from PBMCs. The data were also submitted as part of a second study, on T cells in Graves' hyperthyroidism and ophthalmopathy. This second study says: Participants, patients aged 18 to 65, had newly diagnosed hyperthyroidism with a duration under 2 months.

The chain recombines TRBV12-3 or TRBV12-4 with TRBJ2-2; D is possibly TRBD1 or TRBD2 (5 bases each). Sequences were derived from peripheral blood mononuclear cells (PBMCs), sampled at new diagnosis, from a patient treated with antithyroid drugs. The clonotype comes from a man aged 25 to 40 with Graves disease. The CDR3 DNA follows: TGTGCCAGCAGTTTTGGGGGAGAGAACACCGGGGAGCTGTTTTTT. This encodes CASSFGGENTGELFF.